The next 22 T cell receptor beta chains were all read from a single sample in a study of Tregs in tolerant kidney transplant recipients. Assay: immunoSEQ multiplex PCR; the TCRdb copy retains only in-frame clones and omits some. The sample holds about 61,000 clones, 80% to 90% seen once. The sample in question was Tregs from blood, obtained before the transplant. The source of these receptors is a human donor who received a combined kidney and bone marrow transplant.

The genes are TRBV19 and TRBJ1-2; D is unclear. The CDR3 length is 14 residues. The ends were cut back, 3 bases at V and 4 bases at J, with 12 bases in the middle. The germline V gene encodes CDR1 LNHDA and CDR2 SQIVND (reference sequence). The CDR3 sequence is CASSIGAGSYGYTF. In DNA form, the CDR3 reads TGTGCCAGTAGTATCGGTGCAGGTTCCTATGGCTACACCTTC. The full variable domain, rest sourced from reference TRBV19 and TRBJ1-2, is DGGITQSPKYLFRKEGQNVTLSCEQNLNHDAMYWYRQDPGQGLRLIYYSQIVNDFQKGDIAEGYSVSREKKESFPLTVTSAQKNPTAFYLCASSIGAGSYGYTFGSGTRLTVV.

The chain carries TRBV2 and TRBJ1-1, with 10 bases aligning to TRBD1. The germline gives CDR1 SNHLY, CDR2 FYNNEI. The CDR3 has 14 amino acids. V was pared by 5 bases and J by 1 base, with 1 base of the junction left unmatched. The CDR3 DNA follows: TGTGCCAGCAGTAGGGACAGGGGGAACACTGAAGCTTTCTTT. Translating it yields CASSRDRGNTEAFF.

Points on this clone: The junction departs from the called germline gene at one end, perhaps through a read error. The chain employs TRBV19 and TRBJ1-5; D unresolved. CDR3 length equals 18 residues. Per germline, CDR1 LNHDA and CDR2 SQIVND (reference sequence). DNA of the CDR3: TGTGCCAGTAGTGCCCGTGGGCAGAACTATTATAGCAATCGGCCCCAGCATTTT. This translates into CASSARGQNYYSNRPQHF.

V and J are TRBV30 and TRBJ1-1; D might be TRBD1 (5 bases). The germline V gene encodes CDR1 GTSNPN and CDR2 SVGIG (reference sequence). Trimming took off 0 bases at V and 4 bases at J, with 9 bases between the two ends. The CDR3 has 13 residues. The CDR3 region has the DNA TGTGCCTGGAGTGTAATGGGGGGCACTGAAGCTTTCTTT. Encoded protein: CAWSVMGGTEAFF.

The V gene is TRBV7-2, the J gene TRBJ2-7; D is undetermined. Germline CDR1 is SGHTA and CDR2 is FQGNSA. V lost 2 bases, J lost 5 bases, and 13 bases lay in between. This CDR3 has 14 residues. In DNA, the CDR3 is TGTGCCAGCAGCTTAAGGAAAGGTTTTCACGAGCAGTACTTC. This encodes CASSLRKGFHEQYF.

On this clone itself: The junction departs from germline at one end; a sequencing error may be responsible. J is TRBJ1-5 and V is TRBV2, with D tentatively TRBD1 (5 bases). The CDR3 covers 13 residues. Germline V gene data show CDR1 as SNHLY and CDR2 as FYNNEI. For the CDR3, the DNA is TGTGCCAGCAGTGACGAGATACGGCCAGGGTTGGATTTT. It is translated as CASSDEIRPGLDF.

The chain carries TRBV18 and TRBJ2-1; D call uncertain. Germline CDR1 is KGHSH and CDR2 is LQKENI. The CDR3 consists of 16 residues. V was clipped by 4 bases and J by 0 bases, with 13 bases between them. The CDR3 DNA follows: TGTGCCAGCTCACGGGTCCTAGGCGGCTCCTACAATGAGCAGTTCTTC. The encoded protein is CASSRVLGGSYNEQFF.

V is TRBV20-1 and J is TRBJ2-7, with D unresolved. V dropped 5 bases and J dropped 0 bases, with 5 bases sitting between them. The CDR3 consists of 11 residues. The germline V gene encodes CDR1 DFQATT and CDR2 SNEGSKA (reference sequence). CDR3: CSADNSYEQYF. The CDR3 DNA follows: TGCAGTGCTGACAACTCCTACGAGCAGTACTTC.

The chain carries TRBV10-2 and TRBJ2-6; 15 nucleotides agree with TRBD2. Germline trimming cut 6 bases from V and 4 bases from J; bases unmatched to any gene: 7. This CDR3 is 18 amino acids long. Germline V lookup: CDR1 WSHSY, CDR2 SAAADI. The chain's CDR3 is CASSAGLAGGTGANVLTF. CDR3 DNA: TGCGCCAGCAGCGCGGGACTAGCGGGAGGAACAGGGGCCAACGTCCTGACTTTC.

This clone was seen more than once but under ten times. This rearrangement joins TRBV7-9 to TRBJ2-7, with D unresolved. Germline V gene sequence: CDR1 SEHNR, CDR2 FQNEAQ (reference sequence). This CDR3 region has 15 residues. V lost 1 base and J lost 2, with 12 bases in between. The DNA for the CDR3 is TGTGCCAGCAGCTTAGGGTCGGTTAGGGCCTACGAGCAGTACTTC. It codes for CASSLGSVRAYEQYF.

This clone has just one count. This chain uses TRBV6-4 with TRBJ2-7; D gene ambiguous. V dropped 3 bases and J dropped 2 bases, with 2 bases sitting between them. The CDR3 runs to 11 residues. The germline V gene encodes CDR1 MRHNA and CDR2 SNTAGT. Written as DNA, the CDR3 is TGTGCCAGCAGTGAGGCCTACGAGCAGTACTTC. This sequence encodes CASSEAYEQYF.

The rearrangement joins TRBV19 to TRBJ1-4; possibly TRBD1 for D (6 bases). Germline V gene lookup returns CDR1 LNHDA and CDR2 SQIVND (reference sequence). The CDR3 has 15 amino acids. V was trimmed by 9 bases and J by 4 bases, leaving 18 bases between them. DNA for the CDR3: TGTGCCAGCGCGGACCAAGGGGGTTTTAATGAAAAACTGTTTTTT. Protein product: CASADQGGFNEKLFF.

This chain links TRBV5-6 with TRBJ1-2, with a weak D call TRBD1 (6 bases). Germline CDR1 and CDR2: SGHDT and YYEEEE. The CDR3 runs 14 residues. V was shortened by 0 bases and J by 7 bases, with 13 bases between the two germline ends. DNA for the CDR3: TGTGCCAGCAGCTTGGGTGGGGGCCGGGGTGGCTACACCTTC. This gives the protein CASSLGGGRGGYTF.

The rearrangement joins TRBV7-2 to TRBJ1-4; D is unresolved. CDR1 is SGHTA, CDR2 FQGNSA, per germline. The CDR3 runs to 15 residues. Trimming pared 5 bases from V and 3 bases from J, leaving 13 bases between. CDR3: CASSTSWGANEKLFF. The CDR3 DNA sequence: TGTGCCAGCAGCACAAGCTGGGGAGCTAATGAAAAACTGTTTTTT.

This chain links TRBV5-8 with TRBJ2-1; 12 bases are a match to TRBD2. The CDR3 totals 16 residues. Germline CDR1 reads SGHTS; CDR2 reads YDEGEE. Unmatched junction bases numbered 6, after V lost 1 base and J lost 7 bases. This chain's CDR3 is CASSLPLAGGWNEQFF. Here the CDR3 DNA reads TGTGCCAGCAGCTTGCCACTAGCGGGGGGATGGAATGAGCAGTTCTTC. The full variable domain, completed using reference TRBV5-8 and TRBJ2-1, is EAGVTQSPTHLIKTRGQQATLRCSPISGHTSVYWYQQALGLGLQFLLWYDEGEERNRGNFPPRFSGRQFPNYSSELNVNALELEDSALYLCASSLPLAGGWNEQFFGPGTRLTVL.

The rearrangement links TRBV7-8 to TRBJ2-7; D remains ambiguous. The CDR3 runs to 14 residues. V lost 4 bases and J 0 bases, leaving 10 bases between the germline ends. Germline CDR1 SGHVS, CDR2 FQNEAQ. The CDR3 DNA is TGTGCCAGCAGCTCGGGTAAAAGCTCCTACGAGCAGTACTTC. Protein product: CASSSGKSSYEQYF. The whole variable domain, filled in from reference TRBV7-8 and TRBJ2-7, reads GAGVSQSPRYKVAKRGQDVALRCDPISGHVSLFWYQQALGQGPEFLTYFQNEAQLDKSGLPSDRFFAERPEGSVSTLKIQRTQQEDSAVYLCASSSGKSSYEQYFGPGTRLTVT.

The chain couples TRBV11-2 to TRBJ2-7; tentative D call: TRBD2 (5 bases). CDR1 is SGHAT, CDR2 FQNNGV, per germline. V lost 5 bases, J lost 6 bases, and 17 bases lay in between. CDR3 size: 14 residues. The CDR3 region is CASSPSRVGSEQYF. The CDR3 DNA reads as TGTGCCAGCAGCCCCAGTCGTGTGGGGAGCGAGCAGTACTTC.

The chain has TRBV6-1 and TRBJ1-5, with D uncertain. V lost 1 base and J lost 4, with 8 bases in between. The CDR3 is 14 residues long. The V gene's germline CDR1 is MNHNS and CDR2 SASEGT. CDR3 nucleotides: TGTGCCAGCAGTGAAGGTTCTGTGAATCAGCCCCAGCATTTT. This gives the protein CASSEGSVNQPQHF.

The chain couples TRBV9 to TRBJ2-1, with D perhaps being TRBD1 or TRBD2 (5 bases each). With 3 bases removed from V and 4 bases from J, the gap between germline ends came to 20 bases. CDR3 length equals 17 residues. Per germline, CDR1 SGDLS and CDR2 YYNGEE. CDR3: CASSDGVGVRVYNEQFF. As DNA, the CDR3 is TGTGCCAGCAGCGACGGGGTGGGGGTAAGAGTATACAATGAGCAGTTCTTC.

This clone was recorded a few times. DNA of the CDR3: TGTGCCAGCAGCCAGGGACCGCTGAACACCGGGGAGCTGTTTTTT. Its protein is CASSQGPLNTGELFF. The J gene is TRBJ2-2, the V gene TRBV5-4; perhaps D is TRBD1 or TRBD2 (5 bases each). The CDR3 sequence is 15 residues long. The V gene lost 4 bases and the J gene lost 1 base, with 11 bases spanning the gap. Per germline, CDR1 SGHNT and CDR2 YYREEE (reference sequence).

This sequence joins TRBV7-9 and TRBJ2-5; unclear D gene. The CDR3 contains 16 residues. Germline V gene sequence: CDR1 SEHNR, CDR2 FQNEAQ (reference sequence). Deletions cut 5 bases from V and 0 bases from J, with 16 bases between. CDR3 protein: CASSPSVRTYQETQYF. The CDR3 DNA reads TGTGCCAGCAGCCCCTCCGTTAGGACGTACCAAGAGACCCAGTACTTC.

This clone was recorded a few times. The CDR3 here is CASSIRGDTEAFF. CDR3 nucleotide sequence: TGTGCCAGCAGCATTCGGGGGGACACTGAAGCTTTCTTT. The chain carries TRBV7-8 and TRBJ1-1, with D tentatively TRBD1 (5 bases). The length of the CDR3 is 13 residues. The V end was cut by 5 bases, the J end by 3 bases, with 10 bases between. Germline CDR1 and CDR2: SGHVS and FQNEAQ.